This entry describes one TCR beta chain. Its antigen is not identified. The data belong to a study of Ad26.COV2.S vaccination and SARS-CoV-2 variants. Background on the study: Donor allocation was to the COV1001 Ad26.COV2.S trial arm.

Only in-frame clones appear in the TCRdb table, and some are missing; sequencing was by immunoSEQ multiplex PCR. The sample contains around 300,000 clones, approximately 86% of which appear only once. From germline, CDR1 is SGHTA and CDR2 FQGNSA. V lost 4 bases to trimming and J lost 5 bases; unmatched junction nucleotides: 10. The CDR3 loop spans 16 amino acids. The study, taken as a whole, reports: It was vaccine recipients, not placebo recipients, who had the higher spike-specific TCR breadth.

Treatment: 19 received Ad26.COV2.S at low or high dose, single or two shots; about 5 received placebo; per-sample allocation not given. Samples were taken on day 63 after the first vaccine or placebo injection. Cohort 1b enrolled adults aged 18-55 years in Boston. The specimen comprised peripheral blood, sampled in a trial of Ad26.COV2.S vaccine versus placebo. The V and J genes are TRBV7-2 and TRBJ2-2; 7 nucleotides line up with TRBD1. The source of this sequence is a person between 18 and 65 years old who received the Ad26.COV2.S COVID-19 vaccine or a placebo. Written as DNA, the CDR3 is TGTGCCAGCAGCTCGCATGGACAGGCGTTTACCGGGGAGCTGTTTTTT. Amino acids: CASSSHGQAFTGELFF.